This TCR beta chain appears in the sequencing data of a study of molecular identifiers for immune sequencing clone quantification. TCRdb reprocessed the PCR reads via MiXCR and lists one record per CDR3 protein. This sample has about half a million distinct CDR3 sequences, with about 22% found just once. V was clipped by 4 bases and J by 5 bases; unmatched bases: 23. Germline-derived CDR1 and CDR2 are SGHVS and FQNEAQ. The CDR3 runs 20 residues. The sample taken for sequencing was naive CD8+ T cells from blood, with Jurkat cell RNA spiked in. As to subset: FACS-sorted CD8+CD4-CCR7+CD45RA+ naive T cells. The TCR sequence derives from a human donor in good health. Some libraries in this study had Jurkat cell RNA spiked in. The chain carries TRBV7-8 and TRBJ2-7, with 10 bases aligning to TRBD1. Here the CDR3 DNA reads TGTGCCAGCAGCTACTTGGCACGAAGGCACCCGGGACAGGGGCTCGACGAGCAGTACTTC. It encodes CASSYLARRHPGQGLDEQYF.